The 11 T cell receptor beta chains given below trace back to one sample, sequenced in a study of blood T cell repertoires in COVID-19 (dated by TCRdb to the early 2020s). Library prep was done by the immunoSEQ multiplex PCR assay. TCRdb obtained this table from immuneACCESS and retained in-frame rearrangements with V and J assigned. These tables miss some clones; where compared with another copy, unresolved V genes account for less than half of the shortfall, and the remainder is unexplained. Across this sample there are around 250,000 clones, with 75% to 90% seen only once. About 1% of the sample comes from the top ten. The source material was PBMCs or T cells enriched from blood (not recorded which). These receptors came from a man aged 50 to 60 who had been exposed to COVID-19.

This sequence joins TRBV7-3 and TRBJ2-3; weak D call: TRBD2 (6 bases). Trimming stripped 5 bases from V and 4 bases from J, with 13 bases between. In germline, CDR1 is SGHTA, CDR2 FQGTGA. There are 14 residues in the CDR3. The CDR3 sequence: CASSDKRGADTQYF. The CDR3 DNA is TGTGCCAGCAGCGATAAACGCGGGGCAGATACGCAGTATTTT.

V is TRBV5-1 and J is TRBJ2-5, with TRBD1 identical over 8 bases. Trimming removed 2 bases from V and 3 bases from J; junction bases left unmatched: 6. This CDR3 has 15 amino acids. Per germline, CDR1 SGHRS and CDR2 YFSETQ. CDR3 sequence (DNA): TGCGCCAGCAGCTTAATGACAGGGGTTAAAGAGACCCAGTACTTC. This translates into CASSLMTGVKETQYF. Based on the CDR3 plus reference TRBV5-1 and TRBJ2-5, the full variable domain is KAGVTQTPRYLIKTRGQQVTLSCSPISGHRSVSWYQQTPGQGLQFLFEYFSETQRNKGNFPGRFSGRQFSNSRSEMNVSTLELGDSALYLCASSLMTGVKETQYFGPGTRLLVL.

The chain recombines TRBV18 with TRBJ2-5; tentative D call: TRBD2 (6 bases). The CDR3 has 14 residues. V was clipped by 7 bases and J by 5 bases, with 17 bases between them. Germline-derived CDR1 and CDR2 are KGHSH and LQKENI. The CDR3 region has the DNA TGTGCCAGCTTCTATACGGGAGCGAGTGAGACCCAGTACTTC. Protein sequence: CASFYTGASETQYF.

V usage is TRBV6-5 and J usage is TRBJ2-1; 9 nucleotides match TRBD2. Trimming took 7 bases from V and 7 from J; bases not matched to a gene: 8. The CDR3 has 14 amino acids. The germline gives CDR1 MNHEY, CDR2 SVGAGI. The CDR3 protein is CASIGAGGPNEQFF. The CDR3 DNA reads TGTGCCAGCATTGGTGCGGGGGGGCCGAATGAGCAGTTCTTC.

The chain uses TRBV3-1 (or the pseudogene TRBV3-2) and TRBJ2-1; 8 bases agree with TRBD1. V was clipped by 4 bases and J by 5 bases; unmatched bases: 7. From germline, CDR1 is LGHDT and CDR2 YNNKEL (reference sequence). The CDR3 has 15 residues. The CDR3 region is CASSPRQGRDNEQFF. In DNA, the CDR3 is TGTGCCAGCAGCCCCCGACAGGGGCGTGACAATGAGCAGTTCTTC.

This rearrangement joins TRBV6-5 to TRBJ2-1; TRBD2 aligns across 8 bases. Germline V gene lookup returns CDR1 MNHEY and CDR2 SVGAGI. V shed 5 bases and J 6 bases; nucleotides not matched to a gene: 9. This CDR3 is 15 amino acids long. This CDR3 reads CASSPGLEGLNEQFF. CDR3 nucleotide sequence: TGTGCCAGCAGTCCGGGACTAGAGGGACTCAATGAGCAGTTCTTC.

This clone was recorded once. CDR3 coding DNA: TGCGCCAGCAGCCCGAGGCCGATAGGGACTAGCGGGGTTCTGGCCACCGGGGAGCTGTTTTTT. This sequence encodes CASSPRPIGTSGVLATGELFF. The chain couples TRBV5-1 to TRBJ2-2, with 13 nucleotides matching TRBD2. Trimming at V came to 4 bases and at J to 4 bases, leaving 19 bases not matched to a gene. The germline V gene has CDR1 SGHRS and CDR2 YFSETQ. The CDR3 has 21 amino acids.

On this clone: The sample contains more than one DNA sequence encoding this CDR3. V gene TRBV7-9 combines with J gene TRBJ1-1; D unresolved. The CDR3 totals 13 residues. CDR1 is SEHNR and CDR2 is FQNEAQ in the germline V gene (reference sequence). V lost 0 bases, J lost 1 base, and 3 bases lay in between. The DNA of the CDR3 is TGTGCCAGCAGCTTAGCGCGGAACACTGAAGCTTTCTTT. This sequence encodes CASSLARNTEAFF.

The V and J genes are TRBV5-6 and TRBJ2-3; 10 positions agree with TRBD2. Germline CDR1 and CDR2: SGHDT and YYEEEE. V lost 0 bases to trimming and J lost 5 bases; unmatched junction nucleotides: 12. There are 18 residues in the CDR3. CDR3 coding DNA: TGTGCCAGCAGCTTGGCCAGCGGGGGGGCAGTGCGGAAAGATACGCAGTATTTT. Residues: CASSLASGGAVRKDTQYF. Variable domain in full (rest from reference TRBV5-6 and TRBJ2-3): DAGVTQSPTHLIKTRGQQVTLRCSPKSGHDTVSWYQQALGQGPQFIFQYYEEEERQRGNFPDRFSGHQFPNYSSELNVNALLLGDSALYLCASSLASGGAVRKDTQYFGPGTRLTVL.

The chain uses TRBV5-1 and TRBJ2-1, with D tentatively TRBD2 (6 bases). V shed 2 bases and J shed 3 bases, with 12 bases lying between them. This CDR3 region has 15 residues. Germline V gene data show CDR1 as SGHRS and CDR2 as YFSETQ. CDR3 residues: CASSFGTGDYNEQFF. CDR3 coding DNA: TGCGCCAGCAGCTTTGGAACGGGGGACTACAATGAGCAGTTCTTC.

The J gene is TRBJ2-5, the V gene TRBV11-2; 10 nucleotides align to TRBD2. The germline V gene encodes CDR1 SGHAT and CDR2 FQNNGV. The V gene end was trimmed by 1 base and the J gene end by 2 bases; junction bases not matched to a gene: 7. This CDR3 is 17 amino acids long. CDR3 sequence reads: CASSLGTASGGQETQYF. CDR3 in DNA: TGTGCCAGCAGCTTAGGTACGGCTAGCGGGGGACAAGAGACCCAGTACTTC.